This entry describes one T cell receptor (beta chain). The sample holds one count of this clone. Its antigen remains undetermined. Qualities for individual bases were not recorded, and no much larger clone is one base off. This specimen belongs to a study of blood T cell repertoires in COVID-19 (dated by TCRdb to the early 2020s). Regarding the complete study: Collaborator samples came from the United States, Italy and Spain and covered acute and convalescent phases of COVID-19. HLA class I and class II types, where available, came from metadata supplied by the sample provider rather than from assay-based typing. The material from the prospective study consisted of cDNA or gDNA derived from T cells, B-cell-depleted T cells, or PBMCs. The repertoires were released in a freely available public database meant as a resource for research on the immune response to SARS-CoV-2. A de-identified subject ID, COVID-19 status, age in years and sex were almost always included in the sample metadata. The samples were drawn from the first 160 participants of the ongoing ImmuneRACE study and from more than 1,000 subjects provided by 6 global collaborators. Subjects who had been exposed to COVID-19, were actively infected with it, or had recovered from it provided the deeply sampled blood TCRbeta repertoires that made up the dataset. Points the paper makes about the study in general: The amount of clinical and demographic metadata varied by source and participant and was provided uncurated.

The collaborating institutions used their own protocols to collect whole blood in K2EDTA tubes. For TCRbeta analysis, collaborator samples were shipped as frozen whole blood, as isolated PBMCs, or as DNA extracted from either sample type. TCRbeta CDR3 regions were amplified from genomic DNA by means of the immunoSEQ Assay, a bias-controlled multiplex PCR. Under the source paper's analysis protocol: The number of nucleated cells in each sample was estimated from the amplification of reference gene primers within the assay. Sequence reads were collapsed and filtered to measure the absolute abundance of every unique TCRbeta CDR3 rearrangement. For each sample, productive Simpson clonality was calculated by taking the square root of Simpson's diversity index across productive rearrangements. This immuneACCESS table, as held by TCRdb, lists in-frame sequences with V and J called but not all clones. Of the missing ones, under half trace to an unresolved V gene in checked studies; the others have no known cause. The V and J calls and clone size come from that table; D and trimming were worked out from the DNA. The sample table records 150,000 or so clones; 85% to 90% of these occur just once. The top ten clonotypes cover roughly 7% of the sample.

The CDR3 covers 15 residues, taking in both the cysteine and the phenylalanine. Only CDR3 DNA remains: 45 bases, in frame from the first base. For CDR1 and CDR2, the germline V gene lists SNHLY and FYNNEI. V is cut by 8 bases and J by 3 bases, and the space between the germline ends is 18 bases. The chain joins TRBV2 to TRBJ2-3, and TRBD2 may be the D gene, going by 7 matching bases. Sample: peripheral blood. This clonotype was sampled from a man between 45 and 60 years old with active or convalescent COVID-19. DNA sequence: TGTGCCAGCGGGGGGGCCCCCATTAGTACAGATACGCAGTATTTT. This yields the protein CASGGAPISTDTQYF.